These 19 T cell receptor beta chains were sequenced from one sample in a study of blood T cell repertoires in COVID-19. The method was immunoSEQ multiplex PCR; TCRdb's version includes in-frame clones alone and lacks a portion of them. The repertoire holds about 210,000 clones, with approximately 78% as singletons. The specimen sequenced was peripheral blood. Receptor source: a woman between 70 and 85 years old with COVID-19, enrolled during active disease.

The genes are TRBV18 and TRBJ2-2; perhaps TRBD1 as D (5 bases). The CDR3 extends over 17 amino acids. V lost 4 bases, J lost 1 base, and 16 bases lay in between. Germline V CDR1 and CDR2: KGHSH, LQKENI. CDR3 bases: TGTGCCAGCTCACGAGTGGTAACAGGCCGGAACACCGGGGAGCTGTTTTTT. Its translation is CASSRVVTGRNTGELFF.

The chain is built from TRBV19 and TRBJ2-3, with TRBD1 identical over 8 bases. The CDR3 consists of 14 residues. CDR1 and CDR2 (germline): LNHDA, SQIVND (reference sequence). The J segment lost 5 bases and the V segment lost 4 bases, leaving 5 bases of the junction unmatched. The CDR3 sequence: CASSTGQARDTQYF. The CDR3 DNA reads TGTGCCAGTAGTACGGGACAGGCAAGAGATACGCAGTATTTT.

J is TRBJ2-1 and V is TRBV5-1; 8 bases line up with TRBD2. V was clipped by 3 bases and J by 5 bases; unmatched bases: 10. CDR3 size: 16 residues. CDR1 SGHRS and CDR2 YFSETQ come from the germline V gene. Here the CDR3 reads CASSSTKAGVDNEQFF. The CDR3 bases are TGCGCCAGCAGCTCCACAAAAGCGGGAGTTGACAATGAGCAGTTCTTC.

This clone was counted a few times. The V and J genes are TRBV19 and TRBJ1-5, with D perhaps matching TRBD1 (5 bases). The V gene's germline CDR1 is LNHDA and CDR2 SQIVND (reference sequence). This CDR3 spans 13 amino acids. V was clipped by 4 bases and J by 4 bases, with 8 bases between them. CDR3 sequence: CASSNQGNQPQHF. The CDR3 coding sequence is TGTGCCAGTAGTAATCAGGGTAATCAGCCCCAGCATTTT.

This chain uses TRBV7-5 with TRBJ2-3; the D segment call TRBD1 is taken from the table without a DNA check. TRBV7-5 is designated a pseudogene. CDR3 length equals 17 residues. CDR3 residues: CARSLETGQRGTDTQYF. CDR3 DNA sequence: TGTGCCAGAAGCCTCGAGACAGGCCAAAGAGGGACAGATACGCAGTATTTT.

The gene calls are TRBV28 and TRBJ1-2; 9 bases are shared with TRBD1. In germline, CDR1 is MDHEN, CDR2 SYDVKM. The CDR3 has 15 amino acids. After removal of 5 bases from V and 5 bases from J, the junction contained 9 bases not matched to a gene. The CDR3 loop reads CASSPTGGVLYGYTF. The CDR3 DNA reads as TGTGCCAGCAGTCCAACAGGGGGCGTCTTATATGGCTACACCTTC.

The chain links TRBV5-4 to TRBJ2-7, with TRBD2 matching over 7 bases. The V segment lost 6 bases and the J segment 4 bases; nucleotides outside the gene matches: 13. The germline gives CDR1 SGHNT, CDR2 YYREEE (reference sequence). The CDR3 spans 15 residues. In nucleotides, the CDR3 is TGTGCCAGCATCCCCGTTAGTAGCGGGCTATACGAGCAGTACTTC. This translates into CASIPVSSGLYEQYF.

The gene calls are TRBV27 and TRBJ2-1; the match to TRBD2 covers 7 bases. The junction had 10 bases not matched to a gene; V was cut back by 2 bases and J by 9 bases. Germline CDR1 MNHEY, CDR2 SMNVEV (reference sequence). The CDR3 has 15 amino acids. The CDR3 region has the DNA TGTGCCAGCAGTTTAGATTGGACTAGAACAGGTGAGCAGTTCTTC. Protein: CASSLDWTRTGEQFF.

The chain joins TRBV28 to TRBJ1-5; possible D gene TRBD1, 6 bases. The CDR3 is 16 amino acids. Trimming removed 4 bases from V and 4 bases from J, with 17 bases in between. Germline loops: CDR1 MDHEN, CDR2 SYDVKM. This chain's CDR3 is CASSSPQGTWNQPQHF. CDR3 nucleotides: TGTGCCAGCAGTTCACCCCAGGGGACATGGAATCAGCCCCAGCATTTT.

This sequence joins TRBV25-1 and TRBJ1-3, with D uncertain. V was shortened by 3 bases and J by 1 base, with 10 bases between the two germline ends. Germline V gene lookup returns CDR1 MGHDK and CDR2 SYGVNS. The CDR3 runs to 15 residues. The CDR3 protein is CASSELGDSGNTIYF. CDR3 DNA: TGTGCCAGCAGTGAGCTTGGAGATTCTGGAAACACCATATATTTT.

This sequence joins TRBV7-2 and TRBJ1-2, with D perhaps matching TRBD1 (5 bases). V was clipped by 5 bases and J by 1 base, with 14 bases between them. CDR1 is SGHTA and CDR2 is FQGNSA in the germline V gene. The CDR3 is made up of 15 amino acids. The CDR3 reads CASSPRTFVNYGYTF. The CDR3 DNA sequence: TGTGCCAGCAGCCCCCGGACATTCGTTAACTATGGCTACACCTTC.

The rearrangement links TRBV24-1 to TRBJ1-5, with D tentatively TRBD1 (5 bases). Trimming removed 4 bases at V and 7 bases at J, with 16 bases between. The CDR3 length is 15 residues. Germline V gene lookup returns CDR1 KGHDR and CDR2 SFDVKD. CDR3 sequence (DNA): TGTGCCACCAGTGAATTCGACGCAGGGATACAGCCCCAGCATTTT. Its translation is CATSEFDAGIQPQHF.

The chain joins TRBV7-8 to TRBJ2-7, with 7 positions matching TRBD1. The trim removed 5 bases at V and 3 bases at J, leaving 10 bases unmatched. The CDR3 is 15 residues long. The germline gives CDR1 SGHVS, CDR2 FQNEAQ. The CDR3 here is CASSPWDSGNYEQYF. The CDR3 coding sequence is TGTGCCAGCAGCCCATGGGACAGTGGGAACTACGAGCAGTACTTC.

The CDR3 DNA sequence: TGTGCCAGCAGCACAGGGTTTGGCAATCAGCCCCAGCATTTT. This encodes CASSTGFGNQPQHF. The chain has TRBV7-2 and TRBJ1-5; tentative D call: TRBD1 (6 bases). The V end lost 5 bases, the J end lost 2 bases, and 10 bases lay between the germline ends. The CDR3 runs to 14 residues. CDR1 and CDR2 from the germline V gene are SGHTA and FQGNSA.

This chain joins TRBV19 and TRBJ2-7; TRBD1 agrees at 8 bases. Germline V lookup: CDR1 LNHDA, CDR2 SQIVND (reference sequence). The CDR3 consists of 11 residues. DNA for the CDR3: TGTGCTAGTCAGGGGGCTCGAGAGCAGTACTTC. Protein product: CASQGAREQYF. Full variable domain (missing parts from reference TRBV19 and TRBJ2-7): DGGITQSPKYLFRKEGQNVTLSCEQNLNHDAMYWYRQDPGQGLRLIYYSQIVNDFQKGDIAEGYSVSREKKESFPLTVTSAQKNPTAFYLCASQGAREQYFGPGTRLTVT.

The V gene is TRBV30, the J gene TRBJ1-1; no definite D call. The CDR3 length is 13 residues. The germline gives CDR1 GTSNPN, CDR2 SVGIG (reference sequence). V was trimmed by 1 base and J by 1 base, leaving 7 bases between them. This CDR3 reads CAWSAGRNTEAFF. The DNA of the CDR3 is TGTGCCTGGAGTGCTGGGCGGAACACTGAAGCTTTCTTT.

The CDR3 sequence is CASSETGGMMAGELFF. DNA of the CDR3: TGTGCCAGCAGCGAAACAGGGGGCATGATGGCCGGGGAGCTGTTTTTT. The chain uses TRBV7-2 and TRBJ2-2; TRBD1 matches at 9 bases. The CDR3 has 16 residues. V lost 5 bases to trimming and J lost 6 bases; unmatched junction nucleotides: 10. Germline lookup yields CDR1 SGHTA and CDR2 FQGNSA.

V is TRBV29-1 and J is TRBJ1-3; perhaps TRBD1 as D (6 bases). The CDR3 has 14 amino acids. Trimming took 4 bases from V and 4 from J, leaving 14 bases between them. Germline V lookup: CDR1 SQVTM, CDR2 ANQGSEA. The CDR3 DNA sequence: TGCAGCGTTGCACCCCAGGGACAAGGAAACACCATATATTTT. Translated, it gives CSVAPQGQGNTIYF. Together with reference TRBV29-1 and TRBJ1-3, the CDR3 gives the full variable domain: SAVISQKPSRDICQRGTSLTIQCQVDSQVTMMFWYRQQPGQSLTLIATANQGSEATYESGFVIDKFPISRPNLTFSTLTVSNMSPEDSSIYLCSVAPQGQGNTIYFGEGSWLTVV.

The chain links TRBV18 to TRBJ1-5; 8 nucleotides align to TRBD1. The ends lost 5 bases at V and 5 bases at J; junction bases unmatched: 5. There are 14 residues in the CDR3. CDR1 is KGHSH and CDR2 is LQKENI in the germline V gene. The CDR3 DNA follows: TGTGCCAGCTCAGGACAGGGTCCAGATCAGCCCCAGCATTTT. This sequence encodes CASSGQGPDQPQHF.